This passage covers 7 T cell receptor beta chains from one sample sequenced in a study of cytomegalovirus exposure and HLA in healthy donors. Primers for the PCR totalled 60 Vbeta and 13 Jbeta. Some clones are missing from TCRdb's copy, which holds only in-frame ones; the method was immunoSEQ multiplex PCR. This table has 90,000 or so clones, under 90% appearing once. The sequenced material came from PBMCs. The receptors originated from a man in his fifties or sixties in good health and CMV-seropositive.

J is TRBJ1-1 and V is TRBV27; 7 nucleotides agree with TRBD1. The ends lost 2 bases at V and 7 bases at J; junction bases unmatched: 4. Germline V gene lookup returns CDR1 MNHEY and CDR2 SMNVEV (reference sequence). This CDR3 spans 13 amino acids. The CDR3 DNA reads as TGTGCCAGCAGTTTAAGGGGGCGTATTGAAGCTTTCTTT. Its translation is CASSLRGRIEAFF.

This chain joins TRBV4-1 and TRBJ2-1; D not certain. Germline V lookup: CDR1 MGHRA, CDR2 YSYEKL. The CDR3 has 17 amino acids. V lost 4 bases and J 0 bases, leaving 16 bases between the germline ends. CDR3 residues: CASSLPATRSSYNEQFF. DNA for the CDR3: TGCGCCAGCAGCCTTCCTGCGACTCGTAGCTCCTACAATGAGCAGTTCTTC.

The chain uses TRBV6-6 and TRBJ2-2; the D gene is possibly TRBD2 (6 bases). The V gene's germline CDR1 is MNHNY and CDR2 SVGAGI (reference sequence). This CDR3 has 15 amino acids. Trimming removed 5 bases from V and 0 bases from J, with 10 bases in between. The CDR3 nucleotides are TGTGCCAGCAGTACCGGGGGAGCGAACACCGGGGAGCTGTTTTTT. It specifies CASSTGGANTGELFF.

V is TRBV5-5 and J is TRBJ2-5, with 10 bases aligning to TRBD1. With the DNA end fitting TRBJ2-7 better, the J assignment may be wrong. Germline V CDR1 and CDR2: SGHKS, YYEKEE (reference sequence). The length of the CDR3 is 15 residues. Here the CDR3 DNA reads TGTGCCAGCAGTTTTGGGACAGGGGCCTTCGACGAGCAGTACTTC. Its protein product is CASSFGTGAFDEQYF.

In its sample, this clone was seen once. This chain uses TRBV5-1 with TRBJ2-1, with D maybe TRBD2 (5 bases). Trimming removed 0 bases at V and 7 bases at J, with 14 bases between. CDR1 SGHRS and CDR2 YFSETQ come from the germline V gene. The CDR3 loop spans 15 amino acids. CDR3 bases: TGCGCCAGCAGCTTGGTGACGGGAACTTTGAATGAGCAGTTCTTC. Its protein is CASSLVTGTLNEQFF.

The chain combines TRBV5-8 with TRBJ2-5; 8 bases match TRBD2. CDR1 and CDR2 from the germline V gene are SGHTS and YDEGEE. The CDR3 contains 14 residues. V dropped 2 bases and J dropped 7; count of bases not matched to a gene: 7. The CDR3 reads CASSLNRAGGTQYF. Written as DNA, the CDR3 is TGTGCCAGCAGCTTAAATCGCGCGGGGGGGACCCAGTACTTC.

This rearrangement joins TRBV7-6 to TRBJ1-5; the D gene is possibly TRBD1 (5 bases). Trimming pared 3 bases from V and 7 bases from J, leaving 13 bases between. In germline, CDR1 is SGHVS, CDR2 FNYEAQ. This CDR3 comprises 14 residues. The CDR3 is CASSLGRVGQPQHF. The CDR3 DNA follows: TGTGCCAGCAGCTTGGGCAGGGTCGGCCAGCCCCAGCATTTT.